This is a list of T cell receptor beta chains from one sample in a study of cytomegalovirus exposure and HLA in healthy donors. Some clones are missing from TCRdb's copy, which holds only in-frame ones; the method was immunoSEQ multiplex PCR. In the table there are more than 110,000 clones, 84% of which are singletons. The sequencing sample was made of PBMCs. Source of these receptors: a woman between 25 and 40 years old in good health and CMV-seronegative. CDR3s include the opening cysteine and the closing phenylalanine or tryptophan. The order of the fields is J gene, clone size, D gene, CDR3 length, V gene, CDR3 DNA, CDR3 protein. The D gene is left open where the match is weak. Not every row has a clone size; where given, it reads once, few, many or a size class.

J gene: TRBJ1-2; clone size: .; D gene: .; CDR3 length: 12; V gene: TRBV18; CDR3 DNA: TGTGCCAGCTCATTACGAGGAGGCGGCTACACCTTC; CDR3 protein: CASSLRGGGYTF
J gene: TRBJ2-7; clone size: once; D gene: .; CDR3 length: 16; V gene: TRBV27; CDR3 DNA: TGTGCCAGCAGTTTGACGGGAGAAACCGGGTACTACGAGCAGTACTTC; CDR3 protein: CASSLTGETGYYEQYF
J gene: TRBJ2-7; clone size: .; D gene: .; CDR3 length: 14; V gene: TRBV28; CDR3 DNA: TGTGCCAGCAGCCACCGGCGCGGGAAGTACGAGCAGTACTTC; CDR3 protein: CASSHRRGKYEQYF
J gene: TRBJ2-2; clone size: .; D gene: .; CDR3 length: 13; V gene: TRBV12-2; CDR3 DNA: TGTGCAAGTCGCTTAGGCAGGGCCGGGGAGCTGTTTTTT; CDR3 protein: CASRLGRAGELFF
J gene: TRBJ1-2; clone size: few; D gene: .; CDR3 length: 15; V gene: TRBV7-6; CDR3 DNA: TGTGCCAGCAGCTTAGGGGCCGGGGGGTACTATGGCTACACCTTC; CDR3 protein: CASSLGAGGYYGYTF
J gene: TRBJ2-7; clone size: few; D gene: TRBD2; CDR3 length: 16; V gene: TRBV7-2; CDR3 DNA: TGTGCCAGCAGCTTAGCGGCAGCGGGGGACCTCTACGAGCAGTACTTC; CDR3 protein: CASSLAAAGDLYEQYF
J gene: TRBJ1-2; clone size: .; D gene: TRBD1; CDR3 length: 16; V gene: TRBV7-8; CDR3 DNA: TGTGCCAGCAGCGCGAAAGGGACAGGGAGGAACTATGGCTACACCTTC; CDR3 protein: CASSAKGTGRNYGYTF
J gene: TRBJ2-7; clone size: .; D gene: TRBD1; CDR3 length: 16; V gene: TRBV5-1; CDR3 DNA: TGCGCCAGCAGGCAAGGCTTGGACAGGTTATCCTACGAGCAGTACTTC; CDR3 protein: CASRQGLDRLSYEQYF
J gene: TRBJ1-6; clone size: .; D gene: .; CDR3 length: 18; V gene: TRBV4-1; CDR3 DNA: TGCGCCAGCAGCCAAGACTCCGGGGGGGGAGGCCTTAATTCACCCCTCCACTTT; CDR3 protein: CASSQDSGGGGLNSPLHF
J gene: TRBJ2-5; clone size: .; D gene: .; CDR3 length: 15; V gene: TRBV15; CDR3 DNA: TGTGCCACCAGCAGAGCCGGGGAAGCAGAGGAGACCCAGTACTTC; CDR3 protein: CATSRAGEAEETQYF
J gene: TRBJ2-1; clone size: .; D gene: TRBD1; CDR3 length: 12; V gene: TRBV29-1; CDR3 DNA: TGCAGCGTTAACAGGGGCGTCGGTGAGCAGTTCTTC; CDR3 protein: CSVNRGVGEQFF
J gene: TRBJ1-5; clone size: once; D gene: .; CDR3 length: 13; V gene: TRBV19; CDR3 DNA: TGTGCCAGTAGTATAACAACAAATCAGCCCCAGCATTTT; CDR3 protein: CASSITTNQPQHF
J gene: TRBJ1-1; clone size: .; D gene: TRBD1; CDR3 length: 15; V gene: TRBV7-6; CDR3 DNA: TGTGCCAGCAGCAGGGGACAGGGGCTGAACACTGAAGCTTTCTTT; CDR3 protein: CASSRGQGLNTEAFF
J gene: TRBJ1-2; clone size: few; D gene: .; CDR3 length: 12; V gene: TRBV2; CDR3 DNA: TGTGCCAGCAGTGATGCGGCCTATGGCTACACCTTC; CDR3 protein: CASSDAAYGYTF
J gene: TRBJ1-6; clone size: .; D gene: TRBD1; CDR3 length: 16; V gene: TRBV5-1; CDR3 DNA: TGCGCCAGCAGCTTGGCAGAGGGGGCAAGAAGTTCACCCCTCCACTTT; CDR3 protein: CASSLAEGARSSPLHF
J gene: TRBJ2-2; clone size: .; D gene: .; CDR3 length: 13; V gene: TRBV11-3; CDR3 DNA: TGTGCCAGCAGCCTCAGGGACACCGGGGAGCTGTTTTTT; CDR3 protein: CASSLRDTGELFF
J gene: TRBJ1-1; clone size: .; D gene: .; CDR3 length: 16; V gene: TRBV5-4; CDR3 DNA: TGTGCCAGCAGCCCCAAGCTACAGGCCTGGGGCACTGAAGCTTTCTTT; CDR3 protein: CASSPKLQAWGTEAFF
J gene: TRBJ1-1; clone size: .; D gene: .; CDR3 length: 13; V gene: TRBV4-1; CDR3 DNA: TGCGCCAGCAGCCAGTTACGGGACACTGAAGCTTTCTTT; CDR3 protein: CASSQLRDTEAFF
J gene: TRBJ1-5; clone size: .; D gene: .; CDR3 length: 15; V gene: TRBV6-6; CDR3 DNA: TGTGCCAGCAGTTACTCGGGTACAGGGAATCAGCCCCAGCATTTT; CDR3 protein: CASSYSGTGNQPQHF
J gene: TRBJ2-2; clone size: .; D gene: .; CDR3 length: 14; V gene: TRBV4-1; CDR3 DNA: TGCGCCAGCAGCCAAGATCGGGACACCGGGGAGCTGTTTTTT; CDR3 protein: CASSQDRDTGELFF
J gene: TRBJ2-7; clone size: few; D gene: .; CDR3 length: 14; V gene: TRBV6-5; CDR3 DNA: TGTGCCAGCAGTTACGGACCCAGGGGCTACGAGCAGTACTTC; CDR3 protein: CASSYGPRGYEQYF
J gene: TRBJ1-4; clone size: .; D gene: .; CDR3 length: 14; V gene: TRBV6-6; CDR3 DNA: TGTGCCACACAACTGGCTCGGGAGAATGAAAAACTGTTTTTT; CDR3 protein: CATQLARENEKLFF
J gene: TRBJ1-6; clone size: .; D gene: .; CDR3 length: 15; V gene: TRBV6-5; CDR3 DNA: TGTGCCAGCAGGAACGGGGGCTCCTATAATTCACCCCTCCACTTT; CDR3 protein: CASRNGGSYNSPLHF